These 7 T cell receptor beta chains came from one sample sequenced in a study of CD8 T cells in ankylosing spondylitis. TCRdb re-called the 5' RACE reads with MiXCR, one entry per CDR3 protein. The sample includes about 190,000 distinct CDR3 sequences, 10% to 15% of them seen just once. The specimen sequenced was blood, either unsorted or a sorted T cell fraction (not recorded which). These TCRs come from a female donor with ankylosing spondylitis or in good health (not recorded which).

This clonotype was seen a handful of times. This chain joins TRBV12-3 or TRBV12-4 and TRBJ2-1; 11 bases map to TRBD2. This CDR3 has 15 amino acids. J gave up 8 bases and V 5 bases, and 8 bases lay outside the gene matches. CDR3 amino acids: CASSTSGRQSDEQFF. CDR3 DNA: TGTGCCAGCAGTACTAGCGGGAGACAGAGCGATGAGCAGTTCTTC.

This clonotype was counted between two and nine times. This chain uses TRBV7-9 with TRBJ2-1; the match to TRBD1 covers 9 bases. CDR3 length: 15 amino acids. J gave up 6 bases and V 0 bases, and 3 bases lay outside the gene matches. Germline CDR1 and CDR2: SEHNR and FQNEAQ (reference sequence). CDR3 coding DNA: TGTGCCAGCAGCTTAGCAGGGACAGGGATCAATGAGCAGTTCTTC. This translates into CASSLAGTGINEQFF.

This clonotype has at least ten counts. The chain has TRBV5-1 and TRBJ1-4; the match to TRBD1 covers 9 bases. In germline, CDR1 is SGHRS, CDR2 YFSETQ. The V segment lost 4 bases and the J segment 8 bases; nucleotides outside the gene matches: 9. The CDR3 totals 15 residues. The CDR3 nucleotides read TGCGCCAGCAGCCTCACCGGGACAGGGAGGGAAAAACTGTTTTTT. Translated: CASSLTGTGREKLFF.

This clonotype was detected many times. The chain couples TRBV11-2 to TRBJ2-5; 7 bases are shared with TRBD2. The length of the CDR3 is 18 residues. Losses at the gene ends were 5 bases for V and 0 bases for J; bases not matched to a gene: 15. From germline, CDR1 is SGHAT and CDR2 FQNNGV. The DNA for the CDR3 is TGTGCCAGCAGCAAACCCATACGGGACTACTGGTACCAAGAGACCCAGTACTTC. This gives the protein CASSKPIRDYWYQETQYF.

This chain uses TRBV20-1 with TRBJ2-1; possible D gene TRBD2, 6 bases. The CDR3 spans 14 residues. Trimming stripped 6 bases from V and 0 bases from J, with 12 bases between. Germline-derived CDR1 and CDR2 are DFQATT and SNEGSKA (reference sequence). This CDR3 reads CSARDLGSYNEQFF. CDR3 DNA sequence: TGCAGTGCAAGGGACTTGGGCTCCTACAATGAGCAGTTCTTC.

The chain has TRBV7-2 and TRBJ2-7; tentatively, D is TRBD1 (5 bases). Germline V gene lookup returns CDR1 SGHTA and CDR2 FQGNSA. V lost 1 base and J 7 bases, leaving 11 bases between the germline ends. The CDR3 length is 13 residues. CDR3 sequence: CASSLGRALEQYF. DNA of the CDR3: TGTGCCAGCAGCTTAGGCAGGGCCCTTGAGCAGTACTTC.

This clonotype has a handful of counts. The chain employs TRBV6-1 and TRBJ1-1; D is undetermined. The CDR3 runs to 15 residues. CDR1 is MNHNS and CDR2 is SASEGT in the germline V gene. V dropped 6 bases and J dropped 1 base, with 15 bases sitting between them. For the CDR3, the DNA is TGTGCCAGCAGCGTAGAGCGGGGAACGAACACTGAAGCTTTCTTT. This gives the protein CASSVERGTNTEAFF.